Listed below are T cell receptor beta chains from one sample, sequenced in a study of blood T cell repertoires in COVID-19. Generated by immunoSEQ multiplex PCR, the TCRdb table keeps only in-frame clones and is missing some. The table shows under 150,000 clones, with roughly 84% occurring only once. The sequenced sample was peripheral blood. Receptors were obtained from a man in his fifties or sixties with acute or convalescent COVID-19. The CDR3 runs from the conserved cysteine through the conserved F or W. D genes are given only for firm matches. Clone size, where shown, is once, few, many, or a class for clones that have expanded.

V gene: TRBV2
CDR3 length: 14
J gene: TRBJ1-1
clone size: -
D gene: -
CDR3 DNA: TGTGCCAGCAGACCCAGGGGAATGAACACTGAAGCTTTCTTT
CDR3 protein: CASRPRGMNTEAFF

V gene: TRBV30
CDR3 length: 16
J gene: TRBJ1-6
clone size: -
D gene: TRBD1
CDR3 DNA: TGTGCCTGGAGTGCTCTCTTGACAGGGGCCAATTCACCCCTCCACTTT
CDR3 protein: CAWSALLTGANSPLHF

V gene: TRBV12-5
CDR3 length: 15
J gene: TRBJ1-4
clone size: -
D gene: -
CDR3 DNA: TGTGCTAGTGGTTCCGGGGTCGGGTTTAATGAAAAACTGTTTTTT
CDR3 protein: CASGSGVGFNEKLFF

V gene: TRBV6-2/TRBV6-3
CDR3 length: 17
J gene: TRBJ1-5
clone size: -
D gene: TRBD1
CDR3 DNA: TGTGCCAGCAGTTACAAGGTGCAGGGGGCGGACAATCAGCCCCAGCATTTT
CDR3 protein: CASSYKVQGADNQPQHF

V gene: TRBV3-1/TRBV3-2
CDR3 length: 15
J gene: TRBJ2-5
clone size: -
D gene: TRBD2
CDR3 DNA: TGTGCCAGCAGCCAAGCCGCGGGGGGCTGGGAGACCCAGTACTTC
CDR3 protein: CASSQAAGGWETQYF

V gene: TRBV5-1
CDR3 length: 14
J gene: TRBJ1-5
clone size: -
D gene: -
CDR3 DNA: TGCGCCAGCAGATGGACAGCCGATGTTGGGCCCCAGCATTTT
CDR3 protein: CASRWTADVGPQHF

V gene: TRBV6-5
CDR3 length: 12
J gene: TRBJ2-5
clone size: -
D gene: TRBD2
CDR3 DNA: TGTGCCAGCAGCCCAGCGGGGGAGACCCAGTACTTC
CDR3 protein: CASSPAGETQYF

V gene: TRBV29-1
CDR3 length: 13
J gene: TRBJ1-2
clone size: few
D gene: TRBD1
CDR3 DNA: TGCAGCGCACAGGGGGATCAAACTTATGGCTACACCTTC
CDR3 protein: CSAQGDQTYGYTF

V gene: TRBV10-3
CDR3 length: 15
J gene: TRBJ1-4
clone size: -
D gene: TRBD1
CDR3 DNA: TGTGCCATCAGTGAGTTCGATACAGGGGGAGAAAAACTGTTTTTT
CDR3 protein: CAISEFDTGGEKLFF

V gene: TRBV15
CDR3 length: 14
J gene: TRBJ2-5
clone size: -
D gene: -
CDR3 DNA: TGTGCCACCAGCAGAGATCAAGGGGGAGAGACCCAGTACTTC
CDR3 protein: CATSRDQGGETQYF

V gene: TRBV4-1
CDR3 length: 14
J gene: TRBJ1-4
clone size: -
D gene: -
CDR3 DNA: TGCGCCAGCAGCCAAGGGCTGATGAATGAAAAACTGTTTTTT
CDR3 protein: CASSQGLMNEKLFF

V gene: TRBV18
CDR3 length: 15
J gene: TRBJ1-6
clone size: -
D gene: TRBD1
CDR3 DNA: TGTGCCAGCTCACCAAGACAGGGTGAAGGATCACCCCTCCACTTT
CDR3 protein: CASSPRQGEGSPLHF

V gene: TRBV6-2/TRBV6-3
CDR3 length: 16
J gene: TRBJ2-7
clone size: medium-sized
D gene: TRBD2
CDR3 DNA: TGTGCCAGCAGTTACGCGAAGGATAGACTAGCTCCCGAGCAGTACTTC
CDR3 protein: CASSYAKDRLAPEQYF

V gene: TRBV6-5
CDR3 length: 15
J gene: TRBJ2-7
clone size: -
D gene: TRBD2
CDR3 DNA: TGTGCCAGCAAAATCATAGCGGGGGTTTCCTACGAGCAGTACTTC
CDR3 protein: CASKIIAGVSYEQYF

V gene: TRBV11-2
CDR3 length: 15
J gene: TRBJ2-2
clone size: -
D gene: -
CDR3 DNA: TGTGCCAGCAGCACCGGGACACCCGCCACCGGGGAGCTGTTTTTT
CDR3 protein: CASSTGTPATGELFF

V gene: TRBV3-1/TRBV3-2
CDR3 length: 16
J gene: TRBJ1-1
clone size: -
D gene: -
CDR3 DNA: TGTGCCAGCAGCCAAGATGACACCGGGGGGAGGACTGAAGCTTTCTTT
CDR3 protein: CASSQDDTGGRTEAFF

V gene: TRBV18
CDR3 length: 14
J gene: TRBJ2-5
clone size: -
D gene: TRBD1
CDR3 DNA: TGTGCCAGCTCACTGGACAGGGCCCAAGAGACCCAGTACTTC
CDR3 protein: CASSLDRAQETQYF

V gene: TRBV7-3
CDR3 length: 18
J gene: TRBJ2-2
clone size: -
D gene: TRBD2
CDR3 DNA: TGTGCCAGCAGCTCGGGACTAGCGGGAGGAGTGGGCACCGGGGAGCTGTTTTTT
CDR3 protein: CASSSGLAGGVGTGELFF

V gene: TRBV28
CDR3 length: 16
J gene: TRBJ1-1
clone size: few
D gene: TRBD1
CDR3 DNA: TGTGCCAGCAGTTTATCCGGACAGGGGATGAACACTGAAGCTTTCTTT
CDR3 protein: CASSLSGQGMNTEAFF

V gene: TRBV5-1
CDR3 length: 13
J gene: TRBJ1-6
clone size: -
D gene: -
CDR3 DNA: TGCGCCAGCAGCTTGGGGGCCGTTTCACCCCTCCACTTT
CDR3 protein: CASSLGAVSPLHF

V gene: TRBV5-1
CDR3 length: 17
J gene: TRBJ1-1
clone size: -
D gene: -
CDR3 DNA: TGCGCCAGCAGCTTGGTTGCGGGGGCGCGTATTCGTACTGAAGCTTTCTTT
CDR3 protein: CASSLVAGARIRTEAFF

V gene: TRBV9
CDR3 length: 16
J gene: TRBJ2-3
clone size: -
D gene: -
CDR3 DNA: TGTGCCAGCAGCGTAGTTGGGGGGGGCCACACAGATACGCAGTATTTT
CDR3 protein: CASSVVGGGHTDTQYF

V gene: TRBV5-6
CDR3 length: 12
J gene: TRBJ2-7
clone size: once
D gene: -
CDR3 DNA: TGTGCCAGCAGCTTGGACATTTACGAGCAGTACTTC
CDR3 protein: CASSLDIYEQYF

V gene: TRBV18
CDR3 length: 16
J gene: TRBJ2-2
clone size: -
D gene: TRBD1
CDR3 DNA: TGTGCCAGCTCACCACTCGTAAGGGGGCTTGGCGGGGAGCTGTTTTTT
CDR3 protein: CASSPLVRGLGGELFF

V gene: TRBV28
CDR3 length: 14
J gene: TRBJ1-2
clone size: -
D gene: -
CDR3 DNA: TGTGCCAGTCTGGGTGGGGGCTACCTCTATGGCTACACCTTC
CDR3 protein: CASLGGGYLYGYTF

V gene: TRBV18
CDR3 length: 15
J gene: TRBJ1-4
clone size: -
D gene: -
CDR3 DNA: TGTGCCAGCTCACCTGCGGAGTTGCCTAATGAAAAACTGTTTTTT
CDR3 protein: CASSPAELPNEKLFF

V gene: TRBV3-1/TRBV3-2
CDR3 length: 15
J gene: TRBJ1-6
clone size: -
D gene: TRBD1
CDR3 DNA: TGTGCCAGCAGCCAACCGGGACAGGAAGGGTTCACCCTCCACTTT
CDR3 protein: CASSQPGQEGFTLHF

V gene: TRBV19
CDR3 length: 10
J gene: TRBJ1-1
clone size: -
D gene: TRBD1
CDR3 DNA: TGTGCCAGTAGTGCAGGGGGAGCTTTCTTT
CDR3 protein: CASSAGGAFF

V gene: TRBV4-1
CDR3 length: 14
J gene: TRBJ2-1
clone size: -
D gene: TRBD1
CDR3 DNA: TGCGCCAGCAGCCAAGCAACAGGGGGCAATGAGCAGTTCTTC
CDR3 protein: CASSQATGGNEQFF

V gene: TRBV6-1
CDR3 length: 15
J gene: TRBJ2-4
clone size: -
D gene: TRBD1
CDR3 DNA: TGTGCCAGCAGTGAAGACCGGGACAGGGGGAACATTCAGTACTTC
CDR3 protein: CASSEDRDRGNIQYF

V gene: TRBV12-3/TRBV12-4
CDR3 length: 12
J gene: TRBJ2-7
clone size: -
D gene: TRBD1
CDR3 DNA: TGTGCCAGCGGCCGACAGGGGAACGAGCAGTACTTC
CDR3 protein: CASGRQGNEQYF

V gene: TRBV12-3/TRBV12-4
CDR3 length: 13
J gene: TRBJ2-1
clone size: -
D gene: -
CDR3 DNA: TGTGCCTCCTCGGTCCGGTCATACAATGAGCAGTTCTTC
CDR3 protein: CASSVRSYNEQFF

V gene: TRBV27
CDR3 length: 14
J gene: TRBJ2-1
clone size: few
D gene: TRBD2
CDR3 DNA: TGTGCCAGCAGCGAGCGGGGGGTAGCCAATGAGCAGTTCTTC
CDR3 protein: CASSERGVANEQFF

V gene: TRBV3-1/TRBV3-2
CDR3 length: 16
J gene: TRBJ2-7
clone size: -
D gene: -
CDR3 DNA: TGTGCCAGCAGCCAAGCGGGCGGGGAGAGCTCCTACGAGCAGTACTTC
CDR3 protein: CASSQAGGESSYEQYF

V gene: TRBV6-6
CDR3 length: 14
J gene: TRBJ2-3
clone size: once
D gene: -
CDR3 DNA: TGTGCCAGCAGACTACAGGGTGGCGCAGATACGCAGTATTTT
CDR3 protein: CASRLQGGADTQYF

V gene: TRBV14
CDR3 length: 14
J gene: TRBJ1-6
clone size: -
D gene: TRBD1
CDR3 DNA: TGTGCCAGCAGCCCCCGGGACAGGGAATCACCCCTCCACTTT
CDR3 protein: CASSPRDRESPLHF

V gene: TRBV19
CDR3 length: 11
J gene: TRBJ1-1
clone size: once
D gene: -
CDR3 DNA: TGTGCCAGTAGTCGGGGTACTGAAGCTTTCTTT
CDR3 protein: CASSRGTEAFF

V gene: TRBV21-1
CDR3 length: 16
J gene: TRBJ2-7
clone size: once
D gene: -
CDR3 DNA: TGTGCCAGCAGCAAACTAAGCGCGGGATGGGCCTACGAGCAGTACTTC
CDR3 protein: CASSKLSAGWAYEQYF

V gene: TRBV5-5
CDR3 length: 16
J gene: TRBJ2-1
clone size: -
D gene: TRBD2
CDR3 DNA: TGTGCCAGCAGCTTGAGACTAGCGGGAGTTCTAAAGGAGCAGTTCTTC
CDR3 protein: CASSLRLAGVLKEQFF

V gene: TRBV10-2
CDR3 length: 16
J gene: TRBJ1-3
clone size: few
D gene: TRBD1
CDR3 DNA: TGCGCCAGCAGTAACCGGGACAGGTTCTCTGGAAACACCATATATTTT
CDR3 protein: CASSNRDRFSGNTIYF

V gene: TRBV24-1
CDR3 length: 15
J gene: TRBJ2-5
clone size: -
D gene: TRBD2
CDR3 DNA: TGTGCCACCAGTGCGGGGGGGCGTTGGCAAGAGACCCAGTACTTC
CDR3 protein: CATSAGGRWQETQYF

V gene: TRBV5-5
CDR3 length: 15
J gene: TRBJ2-7
clone size: -
D gene: -
CDR3 DNA: TGTGCCAGCAGCTTGGGTTCGGGAATGGACTACGAGCAGTACTTC
CDR3 protein: CASSLGSGMDYEQYF